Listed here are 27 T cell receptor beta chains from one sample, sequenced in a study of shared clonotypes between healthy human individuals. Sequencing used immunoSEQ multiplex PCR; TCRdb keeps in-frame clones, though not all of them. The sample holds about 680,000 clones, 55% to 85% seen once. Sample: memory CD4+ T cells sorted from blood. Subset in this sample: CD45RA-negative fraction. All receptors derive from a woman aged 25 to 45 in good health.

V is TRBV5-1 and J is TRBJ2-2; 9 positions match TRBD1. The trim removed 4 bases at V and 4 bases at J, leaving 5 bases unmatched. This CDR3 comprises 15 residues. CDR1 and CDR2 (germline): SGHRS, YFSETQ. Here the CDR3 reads CASSGGDRVTGELFF. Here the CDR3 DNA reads TGCGCCAGCAGCGGCGGGGACAGGGTCACCGGGGAGCTGTTTTTT.

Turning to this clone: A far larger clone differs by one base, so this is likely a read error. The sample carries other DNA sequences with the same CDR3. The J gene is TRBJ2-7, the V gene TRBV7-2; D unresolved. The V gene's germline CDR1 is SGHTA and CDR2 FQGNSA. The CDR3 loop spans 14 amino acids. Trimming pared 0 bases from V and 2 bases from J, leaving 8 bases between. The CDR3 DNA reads TGTGCCAGCAGCTTAGCGGGCGGCCCCTACGAGCAGTACTTC. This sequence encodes CASSLAGGPYEQYF. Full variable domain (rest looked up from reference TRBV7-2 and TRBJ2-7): GAGVSQSPSNKVTEKGKDVELRCDPISGHTALYWYRQSLGQGLEFLIYFQGNSAPDKSGLPSDRFSAERTGGSVSTLTIQRTQQEDSAVYLCASSLAGGPYEQYFGPGTRLTVT.

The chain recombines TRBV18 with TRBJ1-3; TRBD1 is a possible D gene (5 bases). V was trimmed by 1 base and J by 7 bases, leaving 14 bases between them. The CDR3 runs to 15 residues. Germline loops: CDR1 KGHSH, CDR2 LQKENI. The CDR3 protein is CASSPLQEGRNTIYF. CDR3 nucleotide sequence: TGTGCCAGCTCACCACTACAGGAGGGACGGAACACCATATATTTT.

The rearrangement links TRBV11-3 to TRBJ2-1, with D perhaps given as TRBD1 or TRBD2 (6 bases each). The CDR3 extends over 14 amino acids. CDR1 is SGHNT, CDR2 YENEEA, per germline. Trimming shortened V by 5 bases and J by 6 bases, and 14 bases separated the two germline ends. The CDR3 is CASSNTGRSNEQFF. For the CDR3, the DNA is TGTGCCAGCAGCAATACAGGGAGGAGCAATGAGCAGTTCTTC.

Here the CDR3 reads CASSSLGRRGDTQYF. The CDR3 bases are TGTGCCAGCAGCTCCCTCGGGCGAAGAGGGGATACGCAGTATTTT. This chain links TRBV11-2 with TRBJ2-3, with D possibly TRBD2 on 5 matching bases. CDR1 is SGHAT and CDR2 is FQNNGV in the germline V gene. The CDR3 totals 15 residues. V lost 4 bases and J 6 bases, leaving 17 bases between the germline ends.

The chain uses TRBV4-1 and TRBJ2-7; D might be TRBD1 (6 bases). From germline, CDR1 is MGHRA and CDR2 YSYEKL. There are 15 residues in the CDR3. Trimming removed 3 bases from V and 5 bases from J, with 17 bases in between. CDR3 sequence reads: CASSHARQGRDEQYF. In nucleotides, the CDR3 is TGCGCCAGCAGCCATGCTCGTCAGGGGCGAGACGAGCAGTACTTC.

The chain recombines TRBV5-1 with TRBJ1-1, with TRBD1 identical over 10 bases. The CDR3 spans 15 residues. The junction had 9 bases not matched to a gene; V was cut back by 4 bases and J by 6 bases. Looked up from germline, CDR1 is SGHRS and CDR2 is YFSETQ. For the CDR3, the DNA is TGCGCCAGCAGCCTCGGGACAGGGGCCTACTCTGAAGCTTTCTTT. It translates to CASSLGTGAYSEAFF. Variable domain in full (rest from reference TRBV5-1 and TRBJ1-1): KAGVTQTPRYLIKTRGQQVTLSCSPISGHRSVSWYQQTPGQGLQFLFEYFSETQRNKGNFPGRFSGRQFSNSRSEMNVSTLELGDSALYLCASSLGTGAYSEAFFGQGTRLTVV.

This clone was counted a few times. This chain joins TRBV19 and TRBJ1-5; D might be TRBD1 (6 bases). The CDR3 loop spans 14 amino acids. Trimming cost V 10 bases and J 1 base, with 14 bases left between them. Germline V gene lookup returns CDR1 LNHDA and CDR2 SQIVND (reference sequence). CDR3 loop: CATRPQGSNQPQHF. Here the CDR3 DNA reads TGTGCCACAAGGCCACAGGGAAGCAATCAGCCCCAGCATTTT. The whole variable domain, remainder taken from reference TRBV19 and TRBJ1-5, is DGGITQSPKYLFRKEGQNVTLSCEQNLNHDAMYWYRQDPGQGLRLIYYSQIVNDFQKGDIAEGYSVSREKKESFPLTVTSAQKNPTAFYLCATRPQGSNQPQHFGDGTRLSIL.

The CDR3 coding sequence is TGCGCCAGCAGCTTATCGTGGGAGACCCAGTACTTC. Its translation: CASSLSWETQYF. The chain uses TRBV5-1 and TRBJ2-5; D is unresolved. Germline-derived CDR1 and CDR2 are SGHRS and YFSETQ. This CDR3 contains 12 residues. Between the trimmed V and J ends, which lost 2 bases and 5 bases, there was a span of 7 bases.

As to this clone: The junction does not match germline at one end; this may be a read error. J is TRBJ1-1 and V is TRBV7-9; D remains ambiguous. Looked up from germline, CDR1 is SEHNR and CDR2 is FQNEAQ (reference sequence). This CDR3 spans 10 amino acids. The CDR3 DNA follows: TGTGCCAGCAGCGACGGGATGTACGTCTTT. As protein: CASSDGMYVF.

The CDR3 sequence is CASSAGWAPYNEQFF. The CDR3 DNA reads TGTGCCAGCAGTGCGGGTTGGGCTCCCTACAATGAGCAGTTCTTC. The gene calls are TRBV2 and TRBJ2-1, with no clear D. The CDR3 covers 15 residues. V dropped 4 bases and J dropped 2 bases, with 12 bases sitting between them. Germline CDR1 reads SNHLY; CDR2 reads FYNNEI. Drawing the rest from reference TRBV2 and TRBJ2-1, the complete variable domain is EPEVTQTPSHQVTQMGQEVILRCVPISNHLYFYWYRQILGQKVEFLVSFYNNEISEKSEIFDDQFSVERPDGSNFTLKIRSTKLEDSAMYFCASSAGWAPYNEQFFGPGTRLTVL.

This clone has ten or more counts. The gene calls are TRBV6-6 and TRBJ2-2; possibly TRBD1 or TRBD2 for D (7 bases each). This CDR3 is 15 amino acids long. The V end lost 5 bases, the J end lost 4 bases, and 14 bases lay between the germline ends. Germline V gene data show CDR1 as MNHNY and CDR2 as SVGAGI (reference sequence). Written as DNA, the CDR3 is TGTGCCAGCAGTAGCGGGACAGCGGGCACCGGGGAGCTGTTTTTT. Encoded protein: CASSSGTAGTGELFF.

Here the CDR3 DNA reads TGTGCCAGCAGCGAAGGAACCGGAAACACCATATATTTT. Protein: CASSEGTGNTIYF. The chain carries TRBV9 and TRBJ1-3; D call uncertain. Germline V gives CDR1 SGDLS, CDR2 YYNGEE. V was shortened by 3 bases and J by 4 bases, with 8 bases between the two germline ends. CDR3 length: 13 residues.

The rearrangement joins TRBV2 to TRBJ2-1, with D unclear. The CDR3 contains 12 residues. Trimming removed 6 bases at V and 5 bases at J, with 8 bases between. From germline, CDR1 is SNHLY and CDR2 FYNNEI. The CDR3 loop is CASRRENNEQFF. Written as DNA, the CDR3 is TGTGCCAGCAGGAGAGAAAACAATGAGCAGTTCTTC.

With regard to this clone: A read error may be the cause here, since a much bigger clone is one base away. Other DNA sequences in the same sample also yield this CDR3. CDR3 amino acids: CASSEVGNTGELFF. The CDR3 DNA reads as TGTGCCAGCAGTGAGGTCGGTAACACCGGGGAGCTGTTTTTT. The genes are TRBV6-1 and TRBJ2-2; no clear D gene. V lost 3 bases, J lost 2 bases, and 7 bases lay in between. The CDR3 length is 14 residues. CDR1 and CDR2 (germline): MNHNS, SASEGT.

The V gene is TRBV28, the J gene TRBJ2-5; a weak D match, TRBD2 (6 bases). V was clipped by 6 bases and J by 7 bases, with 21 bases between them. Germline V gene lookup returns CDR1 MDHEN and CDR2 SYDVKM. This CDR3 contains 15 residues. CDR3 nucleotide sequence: TGTGCCAGCAGGTCGGGGGTCCGACACAAGGGGACCCAGTACTTC. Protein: CASRSGVRHKGTQYF. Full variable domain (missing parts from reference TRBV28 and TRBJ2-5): DVKVTQSSRYLVKRTGEKVFLECVQDMDHENMFWYRQDPGLGLRLIYFSYDVKMKEKGDIPEGYSVSREKKERFSLILESASTNQTSMYLCASRSGVRHKGTQYFGPGTRLLVL.

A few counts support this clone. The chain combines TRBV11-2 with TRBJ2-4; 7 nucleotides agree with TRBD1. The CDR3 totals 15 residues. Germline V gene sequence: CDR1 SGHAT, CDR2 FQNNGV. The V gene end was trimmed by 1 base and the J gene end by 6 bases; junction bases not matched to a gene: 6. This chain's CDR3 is CASSLGLAGGNIQYF. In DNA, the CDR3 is TGTGCCAGCAGCTTAGGTCTTGCAGGGGGAAACATTCAGTACTTC.

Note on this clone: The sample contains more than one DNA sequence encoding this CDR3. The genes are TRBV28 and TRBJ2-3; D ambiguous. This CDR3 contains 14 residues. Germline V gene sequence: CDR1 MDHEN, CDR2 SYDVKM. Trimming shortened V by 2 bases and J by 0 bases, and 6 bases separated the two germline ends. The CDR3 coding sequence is TGTGCCAGCAGTTTAGGCCAGAGCACAGATACGCAGTATTTT. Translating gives CASSLGQSTDTQYF. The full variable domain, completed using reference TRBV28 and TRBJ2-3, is DVKVTQSSRYLVKRTGEKVFLECVQDMDHENMFWYRQDPGLGLRLIYFSYDVKMKEKGDIPEGYSVSREKKERFSLILESASTNQTSMYLCASSLGQSTDTQYFGPGTRLTVL.

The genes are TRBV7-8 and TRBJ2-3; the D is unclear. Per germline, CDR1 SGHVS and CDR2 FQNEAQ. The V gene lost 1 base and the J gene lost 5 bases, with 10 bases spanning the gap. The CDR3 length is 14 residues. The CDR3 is CASSLEKGLDTQYF. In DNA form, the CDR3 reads TGTGCCAGCAGCTTAGAAAAGGGATTAGATACGCAGTATTTT.

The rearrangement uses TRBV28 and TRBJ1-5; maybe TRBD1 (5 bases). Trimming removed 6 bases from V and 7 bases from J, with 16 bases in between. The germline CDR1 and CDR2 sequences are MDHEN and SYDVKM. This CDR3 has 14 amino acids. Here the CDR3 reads CASRVGHPGQPQHF. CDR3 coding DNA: TGTGCCAGCAGGGTAGGACATCCGGGGCAGCCCCAGCATTTT.

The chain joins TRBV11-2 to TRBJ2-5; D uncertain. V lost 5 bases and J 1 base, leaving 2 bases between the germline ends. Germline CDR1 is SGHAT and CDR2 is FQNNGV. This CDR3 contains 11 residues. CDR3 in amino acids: CASSPQETQYF. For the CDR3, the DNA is TGTGCCAGCAGCCCCCAAGAGACCCAGTACTTC.

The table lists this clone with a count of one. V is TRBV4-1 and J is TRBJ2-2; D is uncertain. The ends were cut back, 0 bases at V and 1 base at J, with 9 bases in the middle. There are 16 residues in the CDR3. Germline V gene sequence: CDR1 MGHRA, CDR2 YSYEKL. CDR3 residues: CASSQEATRNTGELFF. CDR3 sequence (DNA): TGCGCCAGCAGCCAAGAGGCGACCAGGAACACCGGGGAGCTGTTTTTT.

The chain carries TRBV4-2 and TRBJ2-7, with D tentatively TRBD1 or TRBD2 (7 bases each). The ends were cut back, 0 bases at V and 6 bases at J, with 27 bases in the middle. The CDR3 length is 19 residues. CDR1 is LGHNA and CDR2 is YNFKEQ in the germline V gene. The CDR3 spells CASSQDLLSFVGGGSEQYF. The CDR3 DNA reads TGTGCCAGCAGCCAAGATCTTCTAAGCTTCGTAGGGGGCGGGAGCGAGCAGTACTTC.

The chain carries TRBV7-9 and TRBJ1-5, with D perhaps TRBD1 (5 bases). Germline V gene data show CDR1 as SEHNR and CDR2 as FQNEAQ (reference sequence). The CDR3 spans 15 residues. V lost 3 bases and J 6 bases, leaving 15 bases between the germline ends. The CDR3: CASSFGTGLRQPQHF. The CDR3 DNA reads TGTGCCAGCAGCTTCGGGACCGGACTTCGTCAGCCCCAGCATTTT.

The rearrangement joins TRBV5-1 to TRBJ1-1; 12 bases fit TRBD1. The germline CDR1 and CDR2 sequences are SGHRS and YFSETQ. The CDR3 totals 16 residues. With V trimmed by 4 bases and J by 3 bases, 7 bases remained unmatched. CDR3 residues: CASSPGTGGLDTEAFF. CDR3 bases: TGCGCCAGCAGCCCGGGGACAGGGGGCCTGGACACTGAAGCTTTCTTT.

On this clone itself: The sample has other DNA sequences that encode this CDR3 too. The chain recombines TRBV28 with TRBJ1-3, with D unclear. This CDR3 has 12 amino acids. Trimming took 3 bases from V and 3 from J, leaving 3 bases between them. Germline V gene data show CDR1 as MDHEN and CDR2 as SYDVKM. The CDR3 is CASSFGGNTIYF. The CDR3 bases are TGTGCCAGCAGTTTTGGTGGAAACACCATATATTTT.

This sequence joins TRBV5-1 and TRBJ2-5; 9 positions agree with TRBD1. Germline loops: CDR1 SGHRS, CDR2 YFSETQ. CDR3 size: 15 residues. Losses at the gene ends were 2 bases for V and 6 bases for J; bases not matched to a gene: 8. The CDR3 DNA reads TGCGCCAGCAGCTTCGGGGACAGGGACGGGAAGACCCAGTACTTC. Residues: CASSFGDRDGKTQYF.